The rows below give T cell receptor beta chains drawn from one sample of a study of blood T cell repertoires in COVID-19. The method was immunoSEQ multiplex PCR; TCRdb's version includes in-frame clones alone and lacks a portion of them. The sample lists fewer than 150,000 clones, approximately 88% occurring once. Sequencing used peripheral blood. Source of these receptors: a woman aged 35 to 49 with acute or convalescent COVID-19. The CDR3 runs from the conserved cysteine through the conserved F or W. A D gene is named only where the DNA matches it firmly. A clone size is listed for some rows: how often the clone was seen (once, few, many), or a class if it is expanded.

v_call: TRBV7-6; d_call: -; clone_size: -; cdr3_length: 16; j_call: TRBJ1-5; cdr3_aa: CASSLVAGYSNQPQHF; cdr3_nt: TGTGCCAGCAGCTTAGTGGCAGGTTATAGCAATCAGCCCCAGCATTTT
v_call: TRBV11-2; d_call: TRBD1; clone_size: -; cdr3_length: 15; j_call: TRBJ2-1; cdr3_aa: CASSLWQGAYNEQFF; cdr3_nt: TGTGCCAGCAGCTTGTGGCAGGGGGCCTACAATGAGCAGTTCTTC
v_call: TRBV6-5; d_call: -; clone_size: -; cdr3_length: 11; j_call: TRBJ2-7; cdr3_aa: CASGRGYEQYF; cdr3_nt: TGTGCCAGCGGGCGGGGCTACGAGCAGTACTTC
v_call: TRBV9; d_call: TRBD1; clone_size: -; cdr3_length: 17; j_call: TRBJ1-4; cdr3_aa: CASSTTGAIATNEKLFF; cdr3_nt: TGTGCCAGCAGCACTACAGGGGCCATTGCAACTAATGAAAAACTGTTTTTT
v_call: TRBV2; d_call: -; clone_size: -; cdr3_length: 14; j_call: TRBJ1-5; cdr3_aa: CASSERENGQPQHF; cdr3_nt: TGTGCCAGCAGTGAGCGGGAGAACGGTCAGCCCCAGCATTTT
v_call: TRBV5-6; d_call: -; clone_size: once; cdr3_length: 15; j_call: TRBJ2-3; cdr3_aa: CASSLSLRGTDTQYF; cdr3_nt: TGTGCCAGCAGCTTGTCGCTGAGGGGCACAGATACGCAGTATTTT
v_call: TRBV12-3/TRBV12-4; d_call: -; clone_size: -; cdr3_length: 11; j_call: TRBJ2-1; cdr3_aa: CASSSRVEQFF; cdr3_nt: TGTGCCAGCAGTTCCCGGGTTGAGCAGTTCTTC
v_call: TRBV27; d_call: -; clone_size: -; cdr3_length: 9; j_call: TRBJ1-1; cdr3_aa: CARAGEAFF; cdr3_nt: TGTGCCAGGGCAGGAGAAGCTTTCTTT
v_call: TRBV18; d_call: TRBD1; clone_size: -; cdr3_length: 14; j_call: TRBJ1-5; cdr3_aa: CASSTTGGDQPQHF; cdr3_nt: TGTGCCAGCTCAACGACAGGGGGGGATCAGCCCCAGCATTTT
v_call: TRBV3-1/TRBV3-2; d_call: TRBD1; clone_size: -; cdr3_length: 14; j_call: TRBJ1-5; cdr3_aa: CASSLTGGYQPQHF; cdr3_nt: TGTGCCAGCAGTCTAACAGGGGGGTATCAGCCCCAGCATTTT